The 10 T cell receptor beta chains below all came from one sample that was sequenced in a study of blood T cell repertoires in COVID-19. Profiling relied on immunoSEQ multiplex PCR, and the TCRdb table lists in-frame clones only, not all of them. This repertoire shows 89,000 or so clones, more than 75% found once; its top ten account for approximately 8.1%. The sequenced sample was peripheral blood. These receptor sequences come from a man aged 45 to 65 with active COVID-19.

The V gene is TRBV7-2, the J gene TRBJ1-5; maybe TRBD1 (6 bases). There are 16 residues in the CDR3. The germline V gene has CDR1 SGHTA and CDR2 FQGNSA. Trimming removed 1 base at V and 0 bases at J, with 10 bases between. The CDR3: CASSLGFRGSNQPQHF. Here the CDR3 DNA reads TGTGCCAGCAGCTTAGGTTTCAGGGGTAGCAATCAGCCCCAGCATTTT.

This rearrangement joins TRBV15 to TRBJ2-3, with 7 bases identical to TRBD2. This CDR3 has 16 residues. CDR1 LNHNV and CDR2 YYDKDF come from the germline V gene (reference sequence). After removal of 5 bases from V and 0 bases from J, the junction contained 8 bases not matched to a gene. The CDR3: CATSSDVGGSTDTQYF. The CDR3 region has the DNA TGTGCCACCAGCTCCGATGTGGGGGGGAGCACAGATACGCAGTATTTT.

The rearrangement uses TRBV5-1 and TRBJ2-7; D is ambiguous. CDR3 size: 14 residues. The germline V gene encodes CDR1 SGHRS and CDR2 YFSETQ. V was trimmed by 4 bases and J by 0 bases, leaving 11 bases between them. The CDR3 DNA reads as TGCGCCAGCAGCGTCGACACCGACTCCTACGAGCAGTACTTC. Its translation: CASSVDTDSYEQYF. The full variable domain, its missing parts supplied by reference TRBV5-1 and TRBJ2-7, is KAGVTQTPRYLIKTRGQQVTLSCSPISGHRSVSWYQQTPGQGLQFLFEYFSETQRNKGNFPGRFSGRQFSNSRSEMNVSTLELGDSALYLCASSVDTDSYEQYFGPGTRLTVT.

This CDR3 is CASSSTGGKDTQYF. Here the CDR3 DNA reads TGTGCCAGCAGCTCGACCGGGGGGAAAGATACGCAGTATTTT. The chain joins TRBV7-9 to TRBJ2-3, with TRBD2 identical over 7 bases. The CDR3 runs to 14 residues. Trimming at V came to 4 bases and at J to 5 bases, leaving 6 bases not matched to a gene. CDR1 is SEHNR and CDR2 is FQNEAQ in the germline V gene (reference sequence).

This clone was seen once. CDR3 nucleotides: TGTGCCAGCAGCATCCAACTAGCGGGGTCGGACACCGGGGAGCTGTTTTTT. Its translation: CASSIQLAGSDTGELFF. This chain uses TRBV9 with TRBJ2-2, with 10 bases aligning to TRBD2. The CDR3 is 17 residues long. The ends lost 4 bases at V and 3 bases at J; junction bases unmatched: 9. Germline lookup yields CDR1 SGDLS and CDR2 YYNGEE. Full variable domain (remainder filled in from reference TRBV9 and TRBJ2-2): DSGVTQTPKHLITATGQRVTLRCSPRSGDLSVYWYQQSLDQGLQFLIQYYNGEERAKGNILERFSAQQFPDLHSELNLSSLELGDSALYFCASSIQLAGSDTGELFFGEGSRLTVL.

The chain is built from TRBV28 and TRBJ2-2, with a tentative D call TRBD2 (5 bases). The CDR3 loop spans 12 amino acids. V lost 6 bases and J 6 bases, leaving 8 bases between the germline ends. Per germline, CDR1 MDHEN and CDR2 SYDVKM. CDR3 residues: CASREVSGELFF. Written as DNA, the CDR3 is TGTGCCAGCAGGGAGGTGTCCGGGGAGCTGTTTTTT.

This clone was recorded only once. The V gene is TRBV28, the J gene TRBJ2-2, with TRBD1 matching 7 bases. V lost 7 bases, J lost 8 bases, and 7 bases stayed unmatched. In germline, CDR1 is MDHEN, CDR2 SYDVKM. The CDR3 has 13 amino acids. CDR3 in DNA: TGTGCCAGCAAACGACAGGGTGTAGGGGAGCTGTTTTTT. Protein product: CASKRQGVGELFF.

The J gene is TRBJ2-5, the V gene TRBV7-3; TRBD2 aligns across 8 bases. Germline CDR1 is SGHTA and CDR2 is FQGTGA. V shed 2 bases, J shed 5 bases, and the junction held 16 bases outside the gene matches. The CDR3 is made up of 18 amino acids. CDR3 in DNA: TGTGCCAGCAGCTTACCCCAGCGGGGGTACTCCCCGAGGGAGACCCAGTACTTC. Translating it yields CASSLPQRGYSPRETQYF.

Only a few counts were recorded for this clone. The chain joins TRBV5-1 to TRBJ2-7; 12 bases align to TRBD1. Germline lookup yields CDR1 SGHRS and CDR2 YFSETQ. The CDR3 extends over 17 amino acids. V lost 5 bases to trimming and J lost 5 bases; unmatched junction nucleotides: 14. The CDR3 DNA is TGCGCCAGCAGTTCGCCCGGGACAGGGGGCTTCAAGCACGAGCAGTACTTC. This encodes CASSSPGTGGFKHEQYF.

CDR3 bases: TGTGCCAGCAGTTACGCGGGACAGAGTTATGGCTACACCTTC. Translating it yields CASSYAGQSYGYTF. The J gene is TRBJ1-2, the V gene TRBV6-6; 7 positions match TRBD1. This CDR3 has 14 amino acids. CDR1 and CDR2 (germline): MNHNY, SVGAGI (reference sequence). The V and J ends lost 2 bases and 5 bases, in that order; junction bases with no gene match: 5.